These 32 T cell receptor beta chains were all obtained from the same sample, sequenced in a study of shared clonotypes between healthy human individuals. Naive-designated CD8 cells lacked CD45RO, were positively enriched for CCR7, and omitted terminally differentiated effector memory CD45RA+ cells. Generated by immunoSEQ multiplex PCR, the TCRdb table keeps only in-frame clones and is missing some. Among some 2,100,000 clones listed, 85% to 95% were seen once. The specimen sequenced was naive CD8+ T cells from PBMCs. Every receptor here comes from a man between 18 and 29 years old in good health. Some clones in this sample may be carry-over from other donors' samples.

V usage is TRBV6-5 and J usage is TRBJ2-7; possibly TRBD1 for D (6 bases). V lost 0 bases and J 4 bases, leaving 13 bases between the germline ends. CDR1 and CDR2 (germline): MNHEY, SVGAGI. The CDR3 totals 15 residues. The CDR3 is CASSYSPGDQYEQYF. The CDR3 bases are TGTGCCAGCAGTTACTCCCCAGGGGATCAGTACGAGCAGTACTTC.

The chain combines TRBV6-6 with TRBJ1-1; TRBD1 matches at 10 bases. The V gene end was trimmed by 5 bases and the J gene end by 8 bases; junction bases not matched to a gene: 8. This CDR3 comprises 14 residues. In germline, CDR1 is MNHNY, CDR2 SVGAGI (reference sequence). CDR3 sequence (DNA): TGTGCCAGCAGTCCCCGGGACAGGGGAAGCGAAGCTTTCTTT. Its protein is CASSPRDRGSEAFF.

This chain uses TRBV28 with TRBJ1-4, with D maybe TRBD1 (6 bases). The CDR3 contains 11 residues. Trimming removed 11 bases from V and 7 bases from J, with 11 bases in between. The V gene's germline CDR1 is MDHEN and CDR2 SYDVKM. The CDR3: CASRGREKLFF. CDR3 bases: TGTGCCTCGCGGGGGCGTGAAAAACTGTTTTTT.

CDR3 protein: CASSVSFRDLEREQYF. The CDR3 DNA follows: TGTGCCAGCAGCGTTTCTTTCCGGGACCTGGAAAGAGAGCAGTACTTC. The chain recombines TRBV9 with TRBJ2-7; D may correspond to TRBD1 or TRBD2 (5 bases each). CDR3 length: 16 amino acids. Germline CDR1 is SGDLS and CDR2 is YYNGEE. With 2 bases removed from V and 7 bases from J, the gap between germline ends came to 22 bases.

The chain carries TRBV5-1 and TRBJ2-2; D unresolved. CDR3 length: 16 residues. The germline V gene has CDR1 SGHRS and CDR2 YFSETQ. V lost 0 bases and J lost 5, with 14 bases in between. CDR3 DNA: TGCGCCAGCAGCTTGGATGGCGTCCTAGGGACCGGGGAGCTGTTTTTT. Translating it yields CASSLDGVLGTGELFF.

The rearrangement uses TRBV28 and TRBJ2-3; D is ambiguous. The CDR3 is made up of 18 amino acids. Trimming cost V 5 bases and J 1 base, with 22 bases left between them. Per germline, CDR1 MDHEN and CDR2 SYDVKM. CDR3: CASSPRIKRAEGTDTQYF. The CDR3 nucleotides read TGTGCCAGCAGTCCCCGAATCAAAAGGGCCGAGGGCACAGATACGCAGTATTTT.

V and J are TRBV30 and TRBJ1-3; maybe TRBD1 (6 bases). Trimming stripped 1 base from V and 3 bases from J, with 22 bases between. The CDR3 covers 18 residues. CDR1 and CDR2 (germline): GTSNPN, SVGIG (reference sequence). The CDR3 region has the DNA TGTGCCTGGAGTGCTTACCCTTCGACAGGCTCGGATGGAAACACCATATATTTT. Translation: CAWSAYPSTGSDGNTIYF. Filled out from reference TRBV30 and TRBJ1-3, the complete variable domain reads SQTIHQWPATLVQPVGSPLSLECTVEGTSNPNLYWYRQAAGRGLQLLFYSVGIGQISSEVPQNLSASRPQDRQFILSSKKLLLSDSGFYLCAWSAYPSTGSDGNTIYFGEGSWLTVV.

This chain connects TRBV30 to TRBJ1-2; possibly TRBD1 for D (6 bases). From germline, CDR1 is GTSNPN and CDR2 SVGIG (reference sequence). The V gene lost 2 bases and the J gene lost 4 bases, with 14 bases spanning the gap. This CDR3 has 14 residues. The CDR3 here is CAWSKLGAAYGYTF. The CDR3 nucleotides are TGTGCCTGGAGTAAATTGGGGGCTGCCTATGGCTACACCTTC.

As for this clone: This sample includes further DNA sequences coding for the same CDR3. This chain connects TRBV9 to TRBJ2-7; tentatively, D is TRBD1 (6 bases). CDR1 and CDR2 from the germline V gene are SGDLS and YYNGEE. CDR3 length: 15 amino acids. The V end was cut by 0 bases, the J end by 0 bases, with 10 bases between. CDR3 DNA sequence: TGTGCCAGCAGCGTAGCAGGGACAAACTCCTACGAGCAGTACTTC. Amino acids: CASSVAGTNSYEQYF.

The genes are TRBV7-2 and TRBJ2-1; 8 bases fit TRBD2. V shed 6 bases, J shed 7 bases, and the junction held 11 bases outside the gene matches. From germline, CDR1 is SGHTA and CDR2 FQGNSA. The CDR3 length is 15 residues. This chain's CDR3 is CASRLSGGLLNEQFF. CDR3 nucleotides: TGTGCCAGCAGGCTATCGGGGGGGCTGTTAAATGAGCAGTTCTTC.

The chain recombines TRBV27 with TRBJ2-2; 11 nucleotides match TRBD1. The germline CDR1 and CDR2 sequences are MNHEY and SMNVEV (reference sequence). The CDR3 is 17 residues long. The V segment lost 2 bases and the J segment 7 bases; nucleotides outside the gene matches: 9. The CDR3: CASSLNTRTGGGGELFF. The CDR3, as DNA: TGTGCCAGCAGTTTAAATACCCGGACAGGGGGCGGCGGGGAGCTGTTTTTT.

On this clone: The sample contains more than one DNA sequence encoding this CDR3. CDR3 bases: TGTGCCAGCAGTCTCTCCGTCGGCGAGCAGTACTTC. Translating it yields CASSLSVGEQYF. The V call is TRBV28, the J call TRBJ2-7; D is ambiguous. Looked up from germline, CDR1 is MDHEN and CDR2 is SYDVKM. V was cut by 5 bases and J by 6 bases, with 11 bases left in between. This CDR3 spans 12 amino acids. The variable domain in full, completed from reference TRBV28 and TRBJ2-7, reads DVKVTQSSRYLVKRTGEKVFLECVQDMDHENMFWYRQDPGLGLRLIYFSYDVKMKEKGDIPEGYSVSREKKERFSLILESASTNQTSMYLCASSLSVGEQYFGPGTRLTVT.

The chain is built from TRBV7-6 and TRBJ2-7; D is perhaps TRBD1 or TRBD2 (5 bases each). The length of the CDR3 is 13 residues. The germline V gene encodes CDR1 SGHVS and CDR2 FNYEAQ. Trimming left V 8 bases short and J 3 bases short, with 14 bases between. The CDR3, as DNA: TGTGCCAGCCGGGGCAGGGTAGTCTACGAGCAGTACTTC. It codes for CASRGRVVYEQYF.

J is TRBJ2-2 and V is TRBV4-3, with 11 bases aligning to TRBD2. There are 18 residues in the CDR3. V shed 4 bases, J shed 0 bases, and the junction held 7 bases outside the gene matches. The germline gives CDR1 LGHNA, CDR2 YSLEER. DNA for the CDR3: TGCGCCAGCAGCCCATTTAGCGGGAGGGCCTCGAACACCGGGGAGCTGTTTTTT. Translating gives CASSPFSGRASNTGELFF.

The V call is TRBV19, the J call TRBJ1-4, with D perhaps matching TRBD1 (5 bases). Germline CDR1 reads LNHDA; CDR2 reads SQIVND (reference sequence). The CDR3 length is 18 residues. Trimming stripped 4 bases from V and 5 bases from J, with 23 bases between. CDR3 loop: CASSTLWQVWGRNEKLFF. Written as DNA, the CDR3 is TGTGCCAGTAGTACCCTATGGCAAGTTTGGGGGAGGAATGAAAAACTGTTTTTT. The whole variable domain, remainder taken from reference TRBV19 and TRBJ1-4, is DGGITQSPKYLFRKEGQNVTLSCEQNLNHDAMYWYRQDPGQGLRLIYYSQIVNDFQKGDIAEGYSVSREKKESFPLTVTSAQKNPTAFYLCASSTLWQVWGRNEKLFFGSGTQLSVL.

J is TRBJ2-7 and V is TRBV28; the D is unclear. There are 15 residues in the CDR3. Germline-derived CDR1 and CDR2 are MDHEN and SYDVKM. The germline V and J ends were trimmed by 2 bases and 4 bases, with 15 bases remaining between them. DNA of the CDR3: TGTGCCAGCAGTTTAACTGCGGAGAACGAATACGAGCAGTACTTC. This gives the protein CASSLTAENEYEQYF. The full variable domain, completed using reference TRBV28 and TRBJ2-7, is DVKVTQSSRYLVKRTGEKVFLECVQDMDHENMFWYRQDPGLGLRLIYFSYDVKMKEKGDIPEGYSVSREKKERFSLILESASTNQTSMYLCASSLTAENEYEQYFGPGTRLTVT.

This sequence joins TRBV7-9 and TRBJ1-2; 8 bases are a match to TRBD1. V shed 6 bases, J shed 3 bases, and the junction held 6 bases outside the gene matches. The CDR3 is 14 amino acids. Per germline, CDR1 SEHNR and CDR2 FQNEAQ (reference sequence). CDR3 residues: CASRPGGADYGYTF. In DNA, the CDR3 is TGTGCCAGCAGACCAGGGGGCGCGGACTATGGCTACACCTTC.

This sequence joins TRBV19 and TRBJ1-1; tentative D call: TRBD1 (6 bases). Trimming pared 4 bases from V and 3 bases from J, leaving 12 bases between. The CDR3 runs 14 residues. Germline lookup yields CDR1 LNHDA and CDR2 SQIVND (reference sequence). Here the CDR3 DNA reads TGTGCCAGTAGTACCAGGGGCTGGGACACTGAAGCTTTCTTT. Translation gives CASSTRGWDTEAFF.

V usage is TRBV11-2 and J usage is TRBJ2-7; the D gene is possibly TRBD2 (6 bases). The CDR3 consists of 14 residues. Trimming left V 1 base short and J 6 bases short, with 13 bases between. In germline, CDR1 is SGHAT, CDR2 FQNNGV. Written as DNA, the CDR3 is TGTGCCAGCAGCTTAGGGCTAGCGAGGAGCGAGCAGTACTTC. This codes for CASSLGLARSEQYF.

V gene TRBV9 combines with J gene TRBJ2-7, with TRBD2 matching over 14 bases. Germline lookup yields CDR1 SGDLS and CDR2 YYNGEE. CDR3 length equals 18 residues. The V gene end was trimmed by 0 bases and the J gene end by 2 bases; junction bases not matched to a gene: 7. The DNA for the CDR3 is TGTGCCAGCAGCGTAGCCGGGACTAGCGGGGGTCCTCCCTACGAGCAGTACTTC. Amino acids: CASSVAGTSGGPPYEQYF.

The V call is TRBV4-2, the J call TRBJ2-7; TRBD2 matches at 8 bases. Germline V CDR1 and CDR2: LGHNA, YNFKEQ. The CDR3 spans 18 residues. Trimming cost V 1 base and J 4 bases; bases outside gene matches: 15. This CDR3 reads CASSQGRGLAGEGYEQYF. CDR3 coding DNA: TGTGCCAGCAGCCAAGGAAGGGGCCTAGCGGGCGAGGGGTACGAGCAGTACTTC.

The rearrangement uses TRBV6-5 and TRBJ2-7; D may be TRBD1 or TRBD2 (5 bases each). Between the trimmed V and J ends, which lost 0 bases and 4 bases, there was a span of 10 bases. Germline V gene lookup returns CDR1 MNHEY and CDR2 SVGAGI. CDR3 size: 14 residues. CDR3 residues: CASSYSGPQYEQYF. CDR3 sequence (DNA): TGTGCCAGCAGTTACTCGGGACCGCAATACGAGCAGTACTTC.

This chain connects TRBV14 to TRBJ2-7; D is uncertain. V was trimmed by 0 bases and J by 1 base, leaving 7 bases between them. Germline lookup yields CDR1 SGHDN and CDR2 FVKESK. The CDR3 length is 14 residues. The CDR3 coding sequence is TGTGCCAGCAGCCAAGATGTATTGTCCTACGAGCAGTACTTC. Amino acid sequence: CASSQDVLSYEQYF.

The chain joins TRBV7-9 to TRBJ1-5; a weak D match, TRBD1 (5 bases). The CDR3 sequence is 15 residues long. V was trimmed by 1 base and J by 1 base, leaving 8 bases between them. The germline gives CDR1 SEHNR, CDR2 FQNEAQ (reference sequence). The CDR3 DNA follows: TGTGCCAGCAGCTTAGACGACAGCAGCAATCAGCCCCAGCATTTT. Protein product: CASSLDDSSNQPQHF.

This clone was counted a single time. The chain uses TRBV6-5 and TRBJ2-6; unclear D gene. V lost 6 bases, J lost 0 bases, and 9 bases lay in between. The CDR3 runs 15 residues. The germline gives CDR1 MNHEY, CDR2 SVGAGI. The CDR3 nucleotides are TGTGCCAGCAGCCTCTTCCGCTCTGGGGCCAACGTCCTGACTTTC. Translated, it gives CASSLFRSGANVLTF.

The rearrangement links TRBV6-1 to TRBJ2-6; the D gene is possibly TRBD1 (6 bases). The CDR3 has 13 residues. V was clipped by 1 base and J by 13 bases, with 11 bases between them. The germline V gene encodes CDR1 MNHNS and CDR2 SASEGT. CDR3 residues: CASSEDRVGVLTF. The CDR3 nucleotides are TGTGCCAGCAGTGAAGACAGGGTAGGAGTCCTGACTTTC.

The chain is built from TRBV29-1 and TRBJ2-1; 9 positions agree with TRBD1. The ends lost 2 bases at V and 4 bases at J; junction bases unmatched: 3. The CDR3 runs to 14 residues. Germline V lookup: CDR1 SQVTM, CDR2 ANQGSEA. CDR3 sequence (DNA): TGCAGCGTTGAAAGGACAGGGGTTTACAATGAGCAGTTCTTC. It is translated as CSVERTGVYNEQFF.

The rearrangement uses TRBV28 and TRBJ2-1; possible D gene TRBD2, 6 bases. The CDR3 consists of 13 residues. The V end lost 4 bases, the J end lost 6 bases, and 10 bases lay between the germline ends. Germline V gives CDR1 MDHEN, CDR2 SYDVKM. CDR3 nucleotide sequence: TGTGCCAGCAGTTCGCGGGACTCCAATGAGCAGTTCTTC. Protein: CASSSRDSNEQFF.

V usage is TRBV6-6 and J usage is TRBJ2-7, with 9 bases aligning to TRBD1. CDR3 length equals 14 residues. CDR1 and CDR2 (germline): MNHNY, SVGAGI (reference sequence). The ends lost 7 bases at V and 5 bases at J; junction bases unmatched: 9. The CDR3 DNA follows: TGTGCCAGCACCCCTCCGGGACAGGGTCACGAGCAGTACTTC. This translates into CASTPPGQGHEQYF.

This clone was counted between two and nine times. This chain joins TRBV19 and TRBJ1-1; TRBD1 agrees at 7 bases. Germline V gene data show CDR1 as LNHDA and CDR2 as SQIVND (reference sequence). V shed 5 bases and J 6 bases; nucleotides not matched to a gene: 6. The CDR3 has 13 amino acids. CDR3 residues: CASSLRQGAEAFF. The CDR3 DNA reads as TGTGCCAGTAGTCTCCGACAGGGTGCTGAAGCTTTCTTT.

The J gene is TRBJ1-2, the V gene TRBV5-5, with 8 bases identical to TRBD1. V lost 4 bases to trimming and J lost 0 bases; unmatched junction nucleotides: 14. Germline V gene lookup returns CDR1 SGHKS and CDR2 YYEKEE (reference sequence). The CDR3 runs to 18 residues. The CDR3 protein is CASSPTTDRVRTNYGYTF. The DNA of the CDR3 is TGTGCCAGCAGCCCGACGACGGACAGGGTGCGAACTAACTATGGCTACACCTTC.

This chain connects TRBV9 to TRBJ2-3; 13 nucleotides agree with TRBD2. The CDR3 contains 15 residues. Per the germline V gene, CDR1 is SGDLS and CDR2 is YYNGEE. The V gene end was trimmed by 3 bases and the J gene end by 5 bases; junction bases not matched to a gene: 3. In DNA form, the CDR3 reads TGTGCCAGCAGCGCCGGGACTAGCGGGATAGATACGCAGTATTTT. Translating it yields CASSAGTSGIDTQYF. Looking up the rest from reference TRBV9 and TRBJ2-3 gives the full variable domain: DSGVTQTPKHLITATGQRVTLRCSPRSGDLSVYWYQQSLDQGLQFLIQYYNGEERAKGNILERFSAQQFPDLHSELNLSSLELGDSALYFCASSAGTSGIDTQYFGPGTRLTVL.